The rows below give T cell receptor beta chains drawn from one sample of a study of human T cells and chemical hapten exposure. TCRdb analysed the 5' RACE reads with MiXCR anew, one entry per CDR3 protein. The profile covers tens of thousands of distinct CDR3 sequences, with about 15% appearing a single time and around 7% taken by the ten largest. These receptors were obtained from a female donor in good health. Each CDR3 is given with its conserved first and last residue. The D gene is left open where the match is weak. Expanded clones get a size class; other rows say once, few or many, or leave the size out.

TRBV20-1	few	TRBJ2-3	10	.	TGCAGTGCTAGTATAGATACGCAGTATTTT	CSASIDTQYF
TRBV6-4	.	TRBJ2-3	16	TRBD2	TGTGCCAGCAGTGACGGAACTAGCGTTAGCACAGATACGCAGTATTTT	CASSDGTSVSTDTQYF
TRBV7-2	many	TRBJ1-2	17	TRBD1	TGTGCCAGCAGCTTAGCCCTAGGGGACAGGGTGAGCTATGGCTACACCTTC	CASSLALGDRVSYGYTF
TRBV5-1	few	TRBJ1-4	15	TRBD1	TGCGCCAGCAGCCTGATGGGACAGGAAAAGGAAAAACTGTTTTTT	CASSLMGQEKEKLFF
TRBV5-1	many	TRBJ1-4	14	TRBD1	TGCGCCAGCAGCTTGGGACAGGGATCGGAAAAACTGTTTTTT	CASSLGQGSEKLFF
TRBV18	.	TRBJ2-5	11	.	TGTGCCAGCTCACAAGGGGAGACCCAGTACTTC	CASSQGETQYF
TRBV6-1	.	TRBJ2-7	14	.	TGTGCCAGCAGTGAAGCACCAGGGCGGCACGAGCAGTACTTC	CASSEAPGRHEQYF
TRBV12-3/TRBV12-4	few	TRBJ1-1	12	.	TGTGCCAGCAGTTCAAGACAGGCGGAAGCTTTCTTT	CASSSRQAEAFF
TRBV6-1	.	TRBJ2-7	14	.	TGTGCCAGCAGTGCGAGGACTGGCTCCTACGAGCAGTACTTC	CASSARTGSYEQYF
TRBV2	.	TRBJ2-3	14	.	TGTGCCAGCAGTGAGGTCAGGGGTACAGATACGCAGTATTTT	CASSEVRGTDTQYF
TRBV18	.	TRBJ1-1	15	.	TGTGCCAGCTCACCAGTTTGGGGATCAAACACTGAAGCTTTCTTT	CASSPVWGSNTEAFF
TRBV5-1	many	TRBJ1-2	15	.	TGCGCCAGCAGCTTGGCCACAGGGAGGAACTATGGCTACACCTTC	CASSLATGRNYGYTF
TRBV6-1	many	TRBJ2-5	15	TRBD2	TGTGCCAGCAGTTTACTAGCGGGAGAACAAGAGACCCAGTACTTC	CASSLLAGEQETQYF
TRBV30	.	TRBJ2-1	12	.	TGTGCCTGGAGCAGCCCCTCCGTGGAGCAGTTCTTC	CAWSSPSVEQFF
TRBV12-3/TRBV12-4	many	TRBJ2-1	15	.	TGTGCCAGCAGCCGTCAGCGGGCCTCCTACAATGAGCAGTTCTTC	CASSRQRASYNEQFF
TRBV2	.	TRBJ2-7	16	.	TGTGCCAGCAGTGAAGTCGGCGGAGGGACCTCCTACGAGCAGTACTTC	CASSEVGGGTSYEQYF
TRBV7-9	.	TRBJ2-3	14	TRBD2	TGTGCCAGCAGCCCAATGACTAGCGCAGATACGCAGTATTTT	CASSPMTSADTQYF
TRBV6-6	few	TRBJ2-6	15	.	TGTGCCAGCAGTGAACAGGGTTCTGGGGCCAACGTCCTGACTTTC	CASSEQGSGANVLTF
TRBV27	few	TRBJ2-1	14	TRBD2	TGTGCCAGCAGTTTAAAGCGGGACTACAATGAGCAGTTCTTC	CASSLKRDYNEQFF